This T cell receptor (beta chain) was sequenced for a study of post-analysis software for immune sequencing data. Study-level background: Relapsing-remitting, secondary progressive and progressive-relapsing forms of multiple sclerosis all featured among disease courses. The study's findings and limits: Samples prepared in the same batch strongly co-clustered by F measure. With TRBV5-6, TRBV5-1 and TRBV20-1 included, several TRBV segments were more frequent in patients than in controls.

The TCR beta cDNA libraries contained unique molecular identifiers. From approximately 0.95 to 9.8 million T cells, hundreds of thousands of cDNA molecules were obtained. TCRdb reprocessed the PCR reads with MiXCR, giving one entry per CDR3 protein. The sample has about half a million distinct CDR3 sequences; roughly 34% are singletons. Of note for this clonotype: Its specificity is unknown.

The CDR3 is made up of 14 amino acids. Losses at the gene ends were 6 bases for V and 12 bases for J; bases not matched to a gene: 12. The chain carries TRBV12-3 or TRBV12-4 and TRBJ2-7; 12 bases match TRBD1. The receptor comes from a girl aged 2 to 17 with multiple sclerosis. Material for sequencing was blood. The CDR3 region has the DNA TGTGCCAGCAGCTCGGGACAGGGGGCTGAGACCCGGTACTTC. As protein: CASSSGQGAETRYF.